Below, 9 T cell receptor beta chains from the same sample are listed, as sequenced in a study of blood T cells in healthy people across ages. Sample-barcoded 5' priming and a J-beta primer mix drove a second PCR of 7 to 11 cycles. TCRdb used MiXCR to reprocess the 5' RACE reads, holding one entry per CDR3 protein. The table lists approximately 810,000 distinct CDR3 sequences, around 26% of them singletons. The sample consisted of blood. The source of these receptors is a woman of 80 years or more in good health.

This clonotype turned up a few times. This may stem from a read error, because a much larger clone lies one nucleotide away. The gene calls are TRBV5-1 and TRBJ2-5, with a possible D match to TRBD2 (6 bases). The CDR3 sequence is 14 residues long. Germline lookup yields CDR1 SGHRS and CDR2 YFSETQ. CDR3 in DNA: TGCGCCAGCAGCTTGGTCGGAGGGGCAGAGGCCCAGTACTTC. Amino acids: CASSLVGGAEAQYF.

With regard to this clonotype: This clone may be a read error of a much larger clone one base away. The chain employs TRBV7-2 and TRBJ2-1, with TRBD1 matching over 7 bases. This CDR3 has 13 amino acids. V gave up 5 bases and J gave up 12 bases; unmatched junction bases: 10. Germline V gives CDR1 SGHTA, CDR2 FQGNSA. This CDR3 reads CASSRRDRVGQFF. CDR3 nucleotide sequence: TGTGCCAGCAGCCGACGAGACAGGGTTGGGCAGTTCTTC.

This clonotype was detected many times. For the CDR3, the DNA is TGTGCCAGCAGTGAAGGGAATAACTATGGCTACACCTTC. As protein: CASSEGNNYGYTF. The gene calls are TRBV6-1 and TRBJ1-2; the D is unclear. Trimming stripped 1 base from V and 1 base from J, with 4 bases between. This CDR3 is 13 amino acids long. Looked up from germline, CDR1 is MNHNS and CDR2 is SASEGT.

This clonotype was seen ten or more times. The chain carries TRBV12-3 or TRBV12-4 and TRBJ2-3; the D is unclear. CDR3 length equals 14 residues. Trimming removed 4 bases at V and 4 bases at J, with 12 bases between. CDR3 residues: CASSYMIRSDTQYF. The CDR3 region has the DNA TGTGCCAGCAGTTACATGATACGGTCAGATACGCAGTATTTT.

This clonotype was counted many times. V is TRBV7-2 and J is TRBJ1-2; D is unresolved. Germline V gene data show CDR1 as SGHTA and CDR2 as FQGNSA. The CDR3 covers 12 residues. V was shortened by 2 bases and J by 7 bases, with 8 bases between the two germline ends. CDR3 nucleotides: TGTGCCAGCAGCTTAAGAGGGCCTGGCTACACCTTC. It translates to CASSLRGPGYTF.

This clonotype was counted between two and nine times. The chain uses TRBV9 and TRBJ2-2, with TRBD1 matching 9 bases. J gave up 7 bases and V 2 bases, and 3 bases lay outside the gene matches. This CDR3 has 14 amino acids. Germline V gene sequence: CDR1 SGDLS, CDR2 YYNGEE. The CDR3 region is CASSVRQGGGELFF. The CDR3 coding sequence is TGTGCCAGCAGCGTCAGACAGGGGGGCGGGGAGCTGTTTTTT.

Note on this clonotype: This clone may be a read error of a much larger clone one base away. The rearrangement uses TRBV12-3 or TRBV12-4 and TRBJ2-5, with D perhaps TRBD1 (5 bases). CDR3 length: 14 amino acids. CDR3 sequence: CASSLRRQQGTQYF. The CDR3 nucleotides are TGTGCCAGCAGTTTACGAAGACAGCAAGGGACCCAGTACTTC.

CDR3 sequence: CASSLLAGAFGEQYF. As DNA, the CDR3 is TGTGCCAGCAGCTTACTAGCGGGGGCGTTCGGCGAGCAGTACTTC. This chain uses TRBV7-9 with TRBJ2-5, with 10 bases that match TRBD2. The J call may be incorrect, as the DNA end agrees better with TRBJ2-7. CDR3 size: 15 residues. Germline loops: CDR1 SEHNR, CDR2 FQNEAQ (reference sequence).

This clonotype was picked up many times. The V gene is TRBV7-9, the J gene TRBJ2-1; 7 nucleotides match TRBD1. Germline V CDR1 and CDR2: SEHNR, FQNEAQ (reference sequence). Losses at the gene ends were 4 bases for V and 0 bases for J; bases not matched to a gene: 9. The CDR3 sequence is 17 residues long. Here the CDR3 reads CASSSKARDSSYNEQFF. The DNA of the CDR3 is TGTGCCAGCAGCTCCAAAGCCCGGGACAGCTCCTACAATGAGCAGTTCTTC.